This TCR beta chain was retrieved from a study of T cell repertoires in ileal Crohn's disease (dated by TCRdb to about 2019). Concerning the study at large: Median disease duration was approximately 8 years, and around 35% of patients were identified as active smokers at the time of surgery. Roughly half of the patients were given postoperative therapy, with more than 15 on anti-TNF agents and 10 to 12 on thiopurines. The study sequenced about 180 mucosal samples from 55 or so patients, taken at several locations on the surgical specimen and at postoperative endoscopy. Every patient underwent surgery because of a complication, which was stricturing disease in approximately 61% and penetrating disease in around 39%. A Rutgeerts score above i0 was used to define endoscopic postoperative recurrence. M6 samples consisted of neoterminal ileum biopsies collected during postoperative colonoscopy. Running in parallel with the study was a multicentre cohort set up to find predictors of early endoscopic recurrence following ileocolonic resection. TCR repertoire analysis was done in some 60 Crohn's disease patients from a prospective multicentre cohort.

Overall study outcomes, separate from this receptor: Postoperative endoscopy timing varied within the first year after surgery, with a median delay of roughly seven months. Only a subgroup of patients, of unstated size, had their mucosal CD4 and CD8 T cells sorted and sequenced. Endoscopic recurrence was found to be associated with higher high-frequency clone percentages at surgery, and recurrence was observed in all patients with clonality above 26.8% (18/57). Patients who were active smokers at surgery had a significantly higher proportion of clonal expansions than non-smokers (around 26% vs 18%, p=0.02). More high-frequency clones were carried by sorted CD8 T cells than by CD4 T cells, suggesting that mucosal expansions were mainly CD8.

The sample's time point label, in plain terms: neoterminal ileum biopsy at postoperative endoscopy, about 6 months after surgery. Eligible patients were adults with ileal or ileocolonic Crohn's disease who had an indication for ileocolonic resection. Whole ileal mucosal biopsies were stored frozen at -80°C before DNA extraction. Genomic DNA was isolated from frozen whole biopsies using a TRizol-based method, and the DNA was quantified with a NanoDrop 2000 spectrophotometer. The CDR3 starts with the cysteine, ends with the phenylalanine, and has 13 residues. Kept here is only the CDR3 DNA, which spans 39 bases and is read in frame from base 1. Trimming at the junction amounts to 6 bases on V and 1 base on J, and the germline ends lie 10 bases apart. According to the germline V gene (reference sequence), CDR1 reads WNHNN and CDR2 reads SYGVQD. As to this clone: Its antigen has not been determined. Base qualities are not provided; no much larger clone lies one nucleotide away.

For commercial TCRB immunosequencing, about 500 nanograms of biopsy DNA were submitted for each sample. Adaptive Biotechnology amplified the CDR3 regions from genomic DNA with a two-step multiplex PCR designed to control amplification bias. Primers covering every V and J gene segment were used in the first PCR, while barcodes and Illumina adapters were added in the second PCR. An Illumina instrument was used to sequence the CDR3 libraries. The study's own analysis went as follows. The analysis used both the pipelines supplied by the vendor and custom analysis of the raw data in R/Bioconductor with R version 3.3.0. Clonality, which ranges from 0 to 1, was calculated as the inverse of the normalised Shannon entropy across all productive clones. High-frequency clones were defined as the share of the repertoire occupied by the top 100 clones, with only clones passing a 95% confidence test being retained. The Simpson index measured repertoire diversity, and the Morisita-Horn index measured overlap between samples. TCRdb mirrors the immuneACCESS table, restricted to in-frame sequences. Some clones are absent from its copies; in checked studies, under half trace to an unresolved V gene, and the reason for the others is unknown. V, J and clone size are those of that table, while D and trimming were read from the DNA. For this sample there are over 10,000 clones; about 70% appear just once. The ten largest make up about 8.7% of the sample.

The V gene is TRBV10-1 and the J gene is TRBJ2-7; a tentative D match to TRBD1 spans 6 bases. The material sequenced was ileal tissue. This clonotype originated in an adult with Crohn's disease. The CDR3: CASSGDISYEQYF. Read as DNA, the sequence is TGCGCCAGCAGCGGGGACATTTCCTACGAGCAGTACTTC.